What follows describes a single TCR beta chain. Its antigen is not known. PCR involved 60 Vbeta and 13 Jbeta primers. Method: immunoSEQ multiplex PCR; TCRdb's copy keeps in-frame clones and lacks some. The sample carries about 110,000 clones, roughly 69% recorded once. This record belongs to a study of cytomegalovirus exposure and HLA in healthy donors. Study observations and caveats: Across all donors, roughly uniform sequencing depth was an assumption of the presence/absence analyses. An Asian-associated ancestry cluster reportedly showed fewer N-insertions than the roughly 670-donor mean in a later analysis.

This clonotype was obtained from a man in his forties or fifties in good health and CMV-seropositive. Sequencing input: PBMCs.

Here the CDR3 reads CASSTSGSVDTQYF. Here the CDR3 DNA reads TGTGCCAGTAGTACTAGCGGGAGTGTGGATACGCAGTATTTT. The rearrangement uses TRBV19 and TRBJ2-3, with 10 nucleotides matching TRBD2. There are 14 residues in the CDR3. The germline V gene encodes CDR1 LNHDA and CDR2 SQIVND (reference sequence). Trimming at V came to 4 bases and at J to 6 bases, leaving 4 bases not matched to a gene.